This T cell receptor (beta chain) was identified during a study of blood T cell repertoires in COVID-19. Study background: The origin of the acute and convalescent COVID-19 samples was the United States, Italy and Spain.

In the original analysis: For nucleated cells, counts were estimated from reference gene primer amplification. The method was immunoSEQ multiplex PCR; TCRdb's version includes in-frame clones alone and lacks a portion of them. The D gene and trimming were derived from the DNA, and the V and J assignments and clone size from that table. The data show about 200,000 clones, with around four fifths seen just once and 0.8% to 0.95% held by the top ten. Input material: peripheral blood. The sequence derives from a man aged 55 to 70 with COVID-19, enrolled during active disease.

CDR3 amino acids: CATSDLGATSGIGGEQFF. DNA for the CDR3: TGTGCCACCAGTGATTTGGGAGCGACTAGCGGGATCGGTGGTGAGCAGTTCTTC. The chain couples TRBV24-1 to TRBJ2-1; 11 bases align to TRBD2. The CDR3 totals 18 residues. Germline trimming cut 0 bases from V and 9 bases from J; bases unmatched to any gene: 12. The germline gives CDR1 KGHDR, CDR2 SFDVKD.